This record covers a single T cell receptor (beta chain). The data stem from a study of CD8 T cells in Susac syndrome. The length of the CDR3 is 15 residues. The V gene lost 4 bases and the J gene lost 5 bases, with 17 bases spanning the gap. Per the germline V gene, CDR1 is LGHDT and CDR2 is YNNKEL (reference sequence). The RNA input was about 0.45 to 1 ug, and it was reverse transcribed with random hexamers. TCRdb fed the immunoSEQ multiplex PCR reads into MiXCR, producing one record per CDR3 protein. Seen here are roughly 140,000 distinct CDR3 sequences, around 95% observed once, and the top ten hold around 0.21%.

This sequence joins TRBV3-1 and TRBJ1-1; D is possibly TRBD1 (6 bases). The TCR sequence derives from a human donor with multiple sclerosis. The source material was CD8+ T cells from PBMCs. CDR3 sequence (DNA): TGTGCCAGCAGCCGGAGGGGGGGCAGGGGTACTGAAGCTTTCTTT. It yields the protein CASSRRGGRGTEAFF.